The T cell receptor beta chain described here comes from a study of T cells in Graves' hyperthyroidism and ophthalmopathy. Study conclusions and caveats: Stable hyperthyroidism was separated from ophthalmopathy by a model based on 13 V-J features. Blood also carried most thyroid clonotypes expanded above 0.001.

Germline V gene data show CDR1 as KGHSH and CDR2 as LQKENI. The CDR3 runs to 14 residues. V trimming: 3 bases; J trimming: 7 bases; junction bases outside the gene matches: 3. This clonotype has ten or more counts. The antigen remains unidentified. Diagnosis relied on clinical symptoms, serum thyroxine and TRAb, thyroid ultrasound and orbital computed tomography. The TCR beta CDR3 regions underwent amplification using RNA transcripts as the source. The study used the HTBI primer set for a first-round RT-PCR of the TCR CDR3. TCRdb reanalysed the multiplex PCR reads using MiXCR and keeps one entry per CDR3 protein. The data show roughly 740,000 distinct CDR3 sequences, about 17% seen once.

This receptor was taken from a young man with Graves' hyperthyroidism. Sequencing used blood. V usage is TRBV18 and J usage is TRBJ2-1; 10 positions match TRBD1. The CDR3 protein is CASSPGTGVNEQFF. CDR3 sequence (DNA): TGTGCCAGCTCACCCGGGACAGGGGTGAATGAGCAGTTCTTC.